One T cell receptor beta chain is described in this entry. This clonotype was counted many times. What this receptor recognizes is not known. No base-level quality is on record; no much larger clone is a single base apart. The data belong to a study of T cells in Graves' hyperthyroidism and ophthalmopathy (dated by TCRdb to the late 2010s). Context from the whole study: Peripheral blood samples were taken at initial diagnosis, before any treatment was given. The 100 or so discovery patients were randomly split 7:3 into training and test sets. The paper reports TCR Vbeta CDR3 sequencing of approximately 140 peripheral blood samples: over 40 ophthalmopathy, roughly 80 hyperthyroidism and around 17 progressor patients. Prospective prediction of ophthalmopathy was tested in an independent validation cohort consisting of 18 hyperthyroidism patients and around 16 patients who later progressed to ophthalmopathy. A discovery cohort of fewer than 110 patients, approximately 45 with Graves' ophthalmopathy and about 58 with stable Graves' hyperthyroidism, was used to find distinguishing TCR V-J signatures. The study also compared thyroid tissue and blood T-cell repertoires from five or six Graves' hyperthyroidism patients. After sampling, hyperthyroidism patients received methimazole starting at 30 mg daily, and ophthalmopathy patients received high-dose intravenous methylprednisolone.

The CDR3, cysteine through phenylalanine, is 14 amino acids long. Only CDR3 DNA is held: 42 bases, read in frame from base 1. A distance of 13 bases separates the germline ends of V and J, which lose 4 bases and 4 bases respectively. Hyperthyroidism patients were newly diagnosed, had a disease duration of under 2 months, and were aged 18 to 65 years. The study excluded patients with uncontrolled infections, other autoimmune diseases, pregnancy or lactation. Diagnoses relied on clinical symptoms, serum thyroxine and TRAb, thyroid ultrasound and orbital computed tomography. Blood from progressor patients was collected at the time of first diagnosis with hyperthyroidism, before any ophthalmopathy symptoms had appeared. PBMCs were separated from 10 ml of fresh peripheral blood using Ficoll-Paque density gradient centrifugation. Patients classed as progressors first received a Graves' hyperthyroidism diagnosis and then went on to develop ophthalmopathy during follow-up. Total RNA was extracted with Trizol reagent, and quality was checked on an Agilent 2100 Bioanalyzer.

The full study reports these points: During validation, the model predicted progression to ophthalmopathy a median of about 6.5 months ahead of onset, with more than 60% sensitivity and about 75% specificity. Most expanded thyroid clonotypes (frequency above 0.001) were also found in blood, which suggests that blood repertoires may mirror thyroid immune responses. No statistical method was used to set the sample size in advance, and investigators knew the group allocation. A 13 V-J signature model separated ophthalmopathy from stable hyperthyroidism, with 87.88% sensitivity and 81% to 83% specificity in cross-validation and 80%/75% in testing.

TCR beta CDR3 regions were amplified from RNA transcripts. The first round of RT-PCR for the TCR CDR3 was performed with the HTBI primer set and the Qiagen OneStep RT-PCR kit. A second multiplex PCR round built the libraries, followed by size selection and purification. Sequencing of the libraries was done on an Illumina HiSeq2000 using paired-end 100 bp reads. Per the authors' processing: SOAPnuke was used to process the raw data, throwing out any read that contained adapters or uncalled bases, had a mean Phred below 15, or lacked an exact constant-primer or identifier match. High-quality paired reads were merged with COPE v1.2.5, and unique nucleotide sequences were defined as clonotypes. MiTCR v1.1 was used to align the clonotypes against IMGT TRBV, TRBD and TRBJ reference segments. Only V-J combinations with frequency above 0.0001, covering approximately 99% of repertoires, were analysed. The TCS score was defined as F50 (clonal expansion) divided by E x V (chaos), with BLOSUM62-based TCRdist calculated between CDR3 peptides within each V-J. Welch's t-statistics and random forest reduced fewer than 550 V-J features to 13, which were used in a naive Bayes classifier (R e1071). TCRdb redid the processing of the public reads, applying fastp at Q25 and MiXCR, and retained in-frame beta chains. Rows merge per CDR3 protein into single entries with the most common DNA and genes. These V and J calls are TCRdb output, not the study's own analysis. The sample table lists more than 300,000 distinct CDR3 sequences, about 18% of them with a count of one. 34% of the sample is in the top ten clones.

The clonotype comes from a woman aged 25 to 45 with Graves' hyperthyroidism that later progressed to Graves' ophthalmopathy. The chain employs TRBV12-3 or TRBV12-4 and TRBJ1-2, with no confident D gene call. Sequencing input: blood. The sequence in DNA is TGTGCCAGCAGTTATGCAAAAGTAGGCTATGGCTACACCTTC. It specifies CASSYAKVGYGYTF.